This TCR beta chain was obtained from a study of blood T cell repertoires in COVID-19. Generated by immunoSEQ multiplex PCR, the TCRdb table keeps only in-frame clones and is missing some. The profile shows some 530,000 clones, 70% to 90% of them singletons. The germline V gene has CDR1 SGHAT and CDR2 FQDESV (reference sequence). This CDR3 is 15 amino acids long. V lost 5 bases and J 0 bases, leaving 13 bases between the germline ends. Input material: peripheral blood. V and J are TRBV11-1 and TRBJ1-2; D unresolved. The sequence derives from a human donor in a cohort sampled during active COVID-19. The CDR3 region is CASSASTATNYGYTF. The CDR3 DNA sequence: TGTGCCAGCAGCGCCTCCACAGCTACTAACTATGGCTACACCTTC. The full variable domain, rest sourced from reference TRBV11-1 and TRBJ1-2, is EAEVAQSPRYKITEKSQAVAFWCDPISGHATLYWYRQILGQGPELLVQFQDESVVDDSQLPKDRFSAERLKGVDSTLKIQPAELGDSAMYLCASSASTATNYGYTFGSGTRLTVV.